In this sample, the clone carrying this T cell receptor beta chain turned up many times. No antigen is known for it. TCRdb analysed the 5' RACE reads with MiXCR anew, one entry per CDR3 protein. The sample gives some 600,000 distinct CDR3 sequences, 7.1% of which show up once; roughly 1.6% is in the top ten. This CDR3 has 15 amino acids. Trimming shortened V by 1 base and J by 10 bases, and 14 bases separated the two germline ends. Germline V gene data show CDR1 as MNHEY and CDR2 as SVGAGI. The sample originates from a study of identical twins. Regarding the study as a whole: Zero-insertion analyses were open to partial confounding by invariant MAIT and iNKT cells.

This sample was shared with a second study, whose subject was yellow fever vaccine responses in identical twins.

The specimen sequenced was PBMCs. This TCR was sampled from a young woman in good health. The rearrangement links TRBV6-5 to TRBJ1-6, with TRBD1 as a possible D gene (5 bases). CDR3 loop: CASSYYGTRKSPLHF. As DNA, the CDR3 is TGTGCCAGCAGTTACTACGGGACGAGGAAGTCACCCCTCCACTTT.